This T cell receptor beta chain was retrieved from a study of CD8+ T cells in alopecia areata (dated by TCRdb to about 2018). For the wider study: The study used high-throughput TCRbeta sequencing to examine T cell clonal expansion in alopecia areata, in both the C3H/HeJ mouse model and human patients. On the human side, TCRbeta sequencing was run on scalp tissue and on sorted CD4+ and CD8+ peripheral blood T cells from healthy controls and from alopecia areata patients with either patchy or totalis/universalis disease. Clonality in the scalp was compared among normal scalp (n=4), patchy alopecia areata scalp (n=8), and alopecia totalis/universalis scalp (n=8). RNA was extracted with the PAXgene miRNA kit for fixed scalp, the miRNeasy kit for PBMCs, and the RNeasy kit for mouse skin. immunoSEQ multiplex PCR using 35 Vbeta forward primers and 13 Jbeta reverse primers was used to amplify TCRbeta CDR3 regions.

Peripheral blood and lesional scalp punch biopsies were obtained from patients with alopecia areata. PBMCs were isolated by density centrifugation and stained for CD3, CD4 and CD8, after which CD4+ and CD8+ T cells were sorted on a FACSAria. Alopecia areata patients who were not treated were recruited through a multicenter biomarker study. In roughly 5 patients from the biomarker study, the blood CD8+ T cells went through an additional sort into NKG2D-low and NKG2D-high fractions. The germline V gene supplies CDR1 MNHEY and CDR2 SVGAGI. V loses 5 bases, J loses 6 bases, and the germline ends lie 10 bases apart. The CDR3 holds 12 amino acids from the cysteine to the phenylalanine. Of the read, only the CDR3 DNA is kept; its 36 bases are in frame from base 1. Receptor amplification or capture employed the immunoSEQ multiplex PCR assay. For TCR sequencing, RNA was extracted from every sample and reverse transcribed into cDNA to serve as template. SuperScript III was used for first-strand cDNA synthesis, primed with a 2:1 mix of oligo-dT and random hexamers. A synthetic immune receptor repertoire was used to assess amplification bias, and residual bias was removed computationally. The paper's processing steps were these. Raw reads were preprocessed to remove errors, and CDR3 was defined by IMGT conventions from the conserved cysteine to phenylalanine. Clonality was calculated as 1 minus Shannon entropy normalized by log2 of the number of productive unique TCRs. CD4 or CD8 identity of scalp clones was inferred by cross-referencing scalp TCRbeta sequences with sorted blood CD4 and CD8 repertoires. What TCRdb holds here is the immuneACCESS table cut down to in-frame rearrangements. Part of the clones is not present; checked against another copy, under half of the missing clones reflect an unresolved V gene, and the others are unexplained. V and J calls and clone size are those listed in that table; D and trimming were worked out from the DNA. Across this sample there are roughly 64,000 clones, with about 44% seen only once. Roughly 51% of the sample is in the top ten clones.

Concerning this clone itself: No cognate antigen has been identified for it. No quality values exist for individual bases; no much larger clone is one base distant.

Overall study results and their limits: TCR sequences shared between patients were less clear than in mice, possibly partly because of HLA diversity in the patient population. Compared with normal scalp, lesional scalp had higher clonality and more expanded CD8+ clones, particularly in alopecia totalis/universalis, a pattern that suggests antigenic drive. Unlike mouse skin, where gammadelta T cells dominate, normal human skin contains resident alphabeta T cells that get sequenced too, which complicates analysis of the scalp TCR repertoire.

Here the chain combines TRBV6-5 and TRBJ1-2, and TRBD1 may be the D gene, going by 6 matching bases. The TCR was taken from a human donor with alopecia areata. The source material was NKG2D-low CD8+ T cells sorted from blood. What this sample's cell subset or site label stands for: sorted CD8+ NKG2D-low blood T cells. The sequenced DNA: TGTGCCAGCAGTCCCCAGGGGAATGGCTACACCTTC. Its amino acids are CASSPQGNGYTF.